One sample yielded the 6 T cell receptor beta chains listed below, sequenced in a study of blood T cell repertoires in COVID-19. The assay was immunoSEQ multiplex PCR, and TCRdb's table has in-frame clones only and misses some. The repertoire holds roughly 170,000 clones, with under 85% as singletons. Sequencing input: peripheral blood. The source is a man aged 55 to 69 who had recovered from COVID-19.

This chain uses TRBV6-2 or TRBV6-3 with TRBJ2-6; 7 nucleotides agree with TRBD1. The germline CDR1 and CDR2 sequences are MNHEY and SVGEGT. This CDR3 region has 15 residues. Unmatched junction bases numbered 13, after V lost 6 bases and J lost 11 bases. DNA of the CDR3: TGTGCCAGCAGCCCCCGGACAGGACATACGGACGTCCTGACTTTC. Translation gives CASSPRTGHTDVLTF.

A few counts support this clone. This chain joins TRBV7-9 and TRBJ2-3, with 10 positions matching TRBD1. The CDR3 spans 17 residues. The germline gives CDR1 SEHNR, CDR2 FQNEAQ (reference sequence). V was clipped by 4 bases and J by 4 bases; unmatched bases: 11. CDR3 sequence: CASSSTRTGGMADTQYF. CDR3 DNA sequence: TGTGCCAGCAGCTCAACCCGGACAGGGGGGATGGCAGATACGCAGTATTTT. The entire variable domain, with the rest obtained from reference TRBV7-9 and TRBJ2-3, is as follows: DTGVSQNPRHKITKRGQNVTFRCDPISEHNRLYWYRQTLGQGPEFLTYFQNEAQLEKSRLLSDRFSAERPKGSFSTLEIQRTEQGDSAMYLCASSSTRTGGMADTQYFGPGTRLTVL.

The gene calls are TRBV3-1 (or the pseudogene TRBV3-2) and TRBJ1-3; 8 nucleotides match TRBD1. Looked up from germline, CDR1 is LGHDT and CDR2 is YNNKEL (reference sequence). The CDR3 is 15 amino acids. V shed 1 base, J shed 5 bases, and the junction held 4 bases outside the gene matches. The DNA of the CDR3 is TGTGCCAGCAGCCAAGGGACAGGGAGACGAAACACCATATATTTT. Residues: CASSQGTGRRNTIYF.

The chain is built from TRBV10-3 and TRBJ2-5, with a possible D match to TRBD1 (5 bases). The CDR3 spans 12 residues. The V end lost 5 bases, the J end lost 4 bases, and 8 bases lay between the germline ends. The V gene's germline CDR1 is ENHRY and CDR2 SYGVKD. CDR3 region: CAISQGGETQYF. CDR3 nucleotide sequence: TGTGCCATCAGTCAGGGTGGAGAGACCCAGTACTTC.

This clone was seen only a few times. The CDR3 DNA sequence: TGTGCCAGCAGCCAGGGACTAGCGAGGACCGGGGAGCTGTTTTTT. Translated, it gives CASSQGLARTGELFF. This sequence joins TRBV3-1 (or the pseudogene TRBV3-2) and TRBJ2-2, with 10 bases aligning to TRBD2. CDR1 LGHDT and CDR2 YNNKEL come from the germline V gene (reference sequence). This CDR3 is 15 amino acids long. After removal of 3 bases from V and 5 bases from J, the junction contained 3 bases not matched to a gene.

The chain has TRBV29-1 and TRBJ2-1; D might be TRBD1 (6 bases). Trimming removed 5 bases at V and 6 bases at J, with 20 bases between. This CDR3 contains 15 residues. Per the germline V gene, CDR1 is SQVTM and CDR2 is ANQGSEA. In DNA form, the CDR3 reads TGCAGCGTTTTTCCCGCCTTGACAGGTTTCAATGAGCAGTTCTTC. Protein sequence: CSVFPALTGFNEQFF.